This TCR beta chain stems from a study of beta chain features in type 1 diabetes. At least ten counts were recorded for this clone. Its target is not known. Germline values: CDR1 MGHDK, CDR2 SYGVNS. This CDR3 is 18 amino acids long. With 1 base clipped from V and 0 bases from J, the junction kept 11 bases outside the gene matches. General observations from the study: All four CD4+ subsets of Type 1 diabetes patients contained TCRB CDR3s that were moderately but significantly shorter. The question of HLA type influencing TCRB rearrangement was one that remained unresolved here.

All of the isolated RNA was reverse transcribed, so expressed TCRB transcripts were sequenced. The average output of naive, central memory and regulatory T cell samples was approximately 3.6 million reads. Sequencing was performed with immunoSEQ multiplex PCR; in TCRdb, only in-frame clones are kept and a portion is missing. The sample includes about 150,000 clones, approximately 9.2% seen only once; the top ten take roughly 0.69%. The J gene is TRBJ2-7, the V gene TRBV25-1; 8 positions agree with TRBD2. This clonotype originated in a man younger than 35 in good health. Source material: central memory CD4+ T cells from blood. The CDR3 nucleotides are TGTGCCAGCAGTGAATCCGCCTTGGGACTAGTCAGCTCCTACGAGCAGTACTTC. Its protein product is CASSESALGLVSSYEQYF.